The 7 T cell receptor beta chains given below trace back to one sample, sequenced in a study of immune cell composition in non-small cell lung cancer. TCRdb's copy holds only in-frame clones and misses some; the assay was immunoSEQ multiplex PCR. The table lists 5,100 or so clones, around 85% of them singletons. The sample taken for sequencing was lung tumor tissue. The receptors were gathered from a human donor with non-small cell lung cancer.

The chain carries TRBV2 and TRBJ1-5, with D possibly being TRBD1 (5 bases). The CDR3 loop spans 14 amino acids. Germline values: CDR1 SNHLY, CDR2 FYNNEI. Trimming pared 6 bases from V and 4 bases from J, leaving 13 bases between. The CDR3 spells CASSLQGLNQPQHF. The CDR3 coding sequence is TGTGCCAGCAGCCTCCAGGGTTTAAATCAGCCCCAGCATTTT.

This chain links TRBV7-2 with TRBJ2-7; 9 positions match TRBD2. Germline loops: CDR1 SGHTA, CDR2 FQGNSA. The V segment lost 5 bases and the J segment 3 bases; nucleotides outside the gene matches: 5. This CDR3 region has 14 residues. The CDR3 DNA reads TGTGCCAGCAGCCGGACTAGCGATTTCTACGAGCAGTACTTC. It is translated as CASSRTSDFYEQYF.

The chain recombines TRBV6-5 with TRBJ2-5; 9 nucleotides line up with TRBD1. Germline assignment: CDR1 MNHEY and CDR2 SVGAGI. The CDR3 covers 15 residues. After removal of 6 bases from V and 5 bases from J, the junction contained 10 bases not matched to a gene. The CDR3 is CASRYRDRVRETQYF. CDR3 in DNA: TGTGCCAGCAGGTACCGGGACAGGGTTCGGGAGACCCAGTACTTC.

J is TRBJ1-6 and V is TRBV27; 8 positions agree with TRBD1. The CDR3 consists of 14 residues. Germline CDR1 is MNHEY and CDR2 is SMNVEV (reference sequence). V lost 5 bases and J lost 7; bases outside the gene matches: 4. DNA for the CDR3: TGTGCCAGCAGTCCCGACAGGGGCAATTCACCCCTCCACTTT. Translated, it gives CASSPDRGNSPLHF.

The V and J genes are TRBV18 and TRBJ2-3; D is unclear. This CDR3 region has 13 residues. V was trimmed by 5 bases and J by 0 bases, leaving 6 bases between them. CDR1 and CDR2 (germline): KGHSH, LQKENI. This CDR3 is CASSTTSTDTQYF. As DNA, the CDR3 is TGTGCCAGCTCAACGACAAGCACAGATACGCAGTATTTT.

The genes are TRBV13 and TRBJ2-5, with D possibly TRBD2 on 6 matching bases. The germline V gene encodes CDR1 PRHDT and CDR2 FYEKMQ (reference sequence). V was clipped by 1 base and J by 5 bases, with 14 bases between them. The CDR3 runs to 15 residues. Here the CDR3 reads CASSLVEEGKETQYF. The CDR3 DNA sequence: TGTGCCAGCAGCTTAGTGGAGGAGGGGAAGGAGACCCAGTACTTC.

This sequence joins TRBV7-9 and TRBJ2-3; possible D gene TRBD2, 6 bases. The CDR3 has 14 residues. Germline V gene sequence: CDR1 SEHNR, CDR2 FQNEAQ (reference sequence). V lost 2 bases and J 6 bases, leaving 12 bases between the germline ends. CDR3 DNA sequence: TGTGCCAGCAGCTTAACAGGAGGGAGGGATACGCAGTATTTT. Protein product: CASSLTGGRDTQYF. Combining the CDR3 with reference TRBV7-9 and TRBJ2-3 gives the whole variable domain DTGVSQNPRHKITKRGQNVTFRCDPISEHNRLYWYRQTLGQGPEFLTYFQNEAQLEKSRLLSDRFSAERPKGSFSTLEIQRTEQGDSAMYLCASSLTGGRDTQYFGPGTRLTVL.